A selection of T cell receptor beta chains follows, all from one sample in a study of identical twins. One entry per CDR3 protein, called by TCRdb with MiXCR from the 5' RACE reads. The sample lists nearly 900,000 distinct CDR3 sequences, 9% to 15% occurring once. A further study also used this sample, focusing on yellow fever vaccine responses in identical twins.

The sequenced sample consisted of PBMCs. The receptors here all came from a woman between 18 and 30 years old in good health. Both conserved end residues are part of each CDR3. A D gene is named only where the DNA matches it firmly. Size is stated for part of the rows, as once, few or many counts, or as a class when the clone is expanded.

few	TRBJ2-7	TRBV5-1	NA	CASSWGVKSYEQYF	TGCGCCAGCAGCTGGGGGGTGAAGTCCTACGAGCAGTACTTC
many	TRBJ2-7	TRBV11-1	NA	CASSLDTGIGPTSYEQYF	TGTGCCAGCAGCTTAGATACAGGTATAGGACCCACTTCCTACGAGCAGTACTTC
few	TRBJ2-4	TRBV12-3/TRBV12-4	NA	CASSLMRAKNIQYF	TGTGCCAGCAGTTTGATGAGGGCAAAAAACATTCAGTACTTC
few	TRBJ2-1	TRBV11-2	NA	CASSRPRLGVNEQFF	TGTGCCAGCAGCAGACCGAGGTTGGGGGTTAATGAGCAGTTCTTC
NA	TRBJ2-3	TRBV29-1	NA	CSVVRGPTLGTDTQYF	TGCAGCGTTGTCCGGGGTCCTACGCTCGGCACAGATACGCAGTATTTT
few	TRBJ2-3	TRBV12-3/TRBV12-4	NA	CASEVGGTDTQYF	TGTGCCAGTGAAGTCGGGGGCACAGATACGCAGTATTTT
many	TRBJ2-5	TRBV3-1	TRBD1	CASSPTASGTGRQETQYF	TGTGCCAGCAGCCCCACGGCCTCCGGGACAGGTAGACAAGAGACCCAGTACTTC
few	TRBJ2-1	TRBV5-1	NA	CASSLGVGEPYNEQFF	TGCGCCAGCAGCTTAGGAGTAGGGGAACCCTACAATGAGCAGTTCTTC
few	TRBJ1-4	TRBV4-1	NA	CASSLGPGLNEKLFF	TGCGCCAGCAGCCTGGGGCCGGGCCTTAATGAAAAACTGTTTTTT
many	TRBJ2-5	TRBV5-1	TRBD2	CASRPGASGGQETQYF	TGCGCCAGCAGACCGGGGGCTAGCGGGGGACAAGAGACCCAGTACTTC
NA	TRBJ2-7	TRBV20-1	TRBD2	CSARGGGRAGEQYF	TGCAGTGCTAGGGGAGGCGGGAGGGCCGGGGAGCAGTACTTC
NA	TRBJ2-1	TRBV7-2	TRBD2	CASTSTSGGYNEQFF	TGTGCCAGCACCTCTACTAGCGGGGGCTACAATGAGCAGTTCTTC
NA	TRBJ2-1	TRBV5-4	TRBD2	CASSLLTSGTFSYNEQFF	TGTGCCAGCAGCTTGTTAACTAGCGGTACCTTCTCCTACAATGAGCAGTTCTTC
NA	TRBJ2-7	TRBV29-1	NA	CSAGGGVSYEQYF	TGCAGCGCCGGGGGTGGGGTCTCCTACGAGCAGTACTTC
many	TRBJ2-1	TRBV29-1	NA	CSVERRLVGHEQFF	TGCAGCGTGGAGCGTAGGCTAGTGGGTCATGAGCAGTTCTTC
many	TRBJ1-2	TRBV29-1	NA	CSVTLDNPNYGYTF	TGCAGCGTAACGTTGGACAACCCTAACTATGGCTACACCTTC
many	TRBJ2-1	TRBV5-1	TRBD2	CASSLALDGRGDNEQFF	TGCGCCAGCAGCTTGGCCTTAGACGGGAGGGGGGACAATGAGCAGTTCTTC
many	TRBJ2-1	TRBV11-2	TRBD1	CASSLGGQSYNEQFF	TGTGCCAGCAGCTTAGGGGGACAGTCCTACAATGAGCAGTTCTTC
few	TRBJ2-3	TRBV5-4	TRBD1	CASSLDGTGSGDTQYF	TGTGCCAGCAGCTTGGATGGGACAGGGTCTGGAGATACGCAGTATTTT
NA	TRBJ2-2	TRBV7-9	NA	CASSLMGAANTGELFF	TGTGCCAGCAGCTTAATGGGGGCAGCAAACACCGGGGAGCTGTTTTTT
NA	TRBJ1-2	TRBV4-1	NA	CASRPSGGFYGYTF	TGCGCCAGCCGCCCCAGCGGGGGCTTCTATGGCTACACCTTC
few	TRBJ2-3	TRBV18	NA	CASSPFTTDTQYF	TGTGCCAGCTCACCATTTACGACAGATACGCAGTATTTT
few	TRBJ2-3	TRBV7-2	NA	CASSLVPRGVGTSTDTDTQYF	TGTGCCAGCAGCTTAGTGCCTCGCGGGGTCGGGACTTCCACCGACACAGATACGCAGTATTTT
many	TRBJ2-3	TRBV11-2	NA	CASSLVASLRDTQYF	TGTGCCAGCAGCTTAGTCGCTAGCCTGCGGGATACGCAGTATTTT
NA	TRBJ2-3	TRBV12-3/TRBV12-4	TRBD2	CASSSGTSGLTDTQYF	TGTGCCAGCAGTTCCGGGACTAGCGGTCTCACAGATACGCAGTATTTT
NA	TRBJ1-1	TRBV5-5	NA	CASSPGPNTGLNTEAFF	TGTGCCAGCAGCCCAGGACCAAACACGGGGTTGAACACTGAAGCTTTCTTT
NA	TRBJ1-1	TRBV7-9	NA	CASSLGVFTVNTEAFF	TGTGCCAGCAGCTTAGGAGTATTCACAGTGAACACTGAAGCTTTCTTT
few	TRBJ2-4	TRBV20-1	NA	CSASRGYNNIQYF	TGCAGTGCTAGTAGGGGGTATAATAACATTCAGTACTTC
NA	TRBJ2-4	TRBV28	TRBD2	CASSFPTSGANIQYF	TGTGCCAGCAGTTTCCCGACTAGCGGGGCAAACATTCAGTACTTC
few	TRBJ2-3	TRBV24-1	TRBD2	CATSDEGLKTQYF	TGTGCCACCAGTGATGAGGGACTAAAGACGCAGTATTTT
few	TRBJ1-5	TRBV6-1	NA	CASRVGIGSNQPQHF	TGTGCCAGCAGAGTCGGGATTGGTAGCAATCAGCCCCAGCATTTT
few	TRBJ2-3	TRBV9	TRBD2	CASSVGILAGLDTQYF	TGTGCCAGCAGCGTAGGGATACTAGCGGGTCTAGATACGCAGTATTTT
NA	TRBJ2-7	TRBV12-3/TRBV12-4	NA	CASSLTLINEQYF	TGTGCCAGCAGTTTAACCCTTATCAACGAGCAGTACTTC
NA	TRBJ2-5	TRBV7-2	NA	CASSPQGWYQETQYF	TGTGCCAGCAGCCCCCAGGGTTGGTACCAAGAGACCCAGTACTTC
NA	TRBJ2-4	TRBV12-3/TRBV12-4	NA	CASSFLRSKNIQYF	TGTGCCAGCAGTTTCTTGAGGTCCAAAAACATTCAGTACTTC
NA	TRBJ2-2	TRBV6-5	NA	CASSSPLASNAGELFF	TGTGCCAGCAGTTCCCCCCTCGCCAGTAACGCCGGGGAGCTGTTTTTT
NA	TRBJ2-7	TRBV18	TRBD2	CASSPAEGLAGVYEQYF	TGTGCCAGCTCACCGGCGGAGGGACTAGCGGGAGTGTACGAGCAGTACTTC
many	TRBJ2-1	TRBV6-1	NA	CASTSGDSLYNEQFF	TGTGCCAGCACCAGCGGGGACAGCCTTTACAATGAGCAGTTCTTC
NA	TRBJ2-7	TRBV27	TRBD2	CASSIGTRAYEQYF	TGTGCCAGCAGTATCGGGACTAGGGCGTACGAGCAGTACTTC
NA	TRBJ2-2	TRBV10-3	TRBD2	CAIRPSPGLAGGPTGELFF	TGTGCCATCAGACCTTCCCCGGGACTAGCGGGGGGGCCCACCGGGGAGCTGTTTTTT
NA	TRBJ2-3	TRBV2	NA	CASSEGKTRVTDTQYF	TGTGCCAGCAGTGAAGGGAAGACCAGGGTTACAGATACGCAGTATTTT